The rows below give T cell receptor beta chains drawn from one sample of a study of T cell changes during pregnancy in multiple sclerosis. Only in-frame clones appear in the TCRdb table, and some are missing; sequencing was by immunoSEQ multiplex PCR. The sample has 85,000 to 90,000 clones, about 94% seen once. The sample in question was peripheral blood, obtained after pregnancy. The receptors stem from a female donor in good health, enrolled as a control in a pregnancy study. Both conserved end residues are part of each CDR3. The D gene is left open where the match is weak. Only part of the rows carry a size: once, few, many, or a class if the clone is expanded.

V gene	clone size	D gene	J gene	CDR3 DNA	CDR3 protein
TRBV6-5	.	.	TRBJ2-3	TGTGCCAGCAGTTATGGCGCGGGATATACGCAGTATTTT	CASSYGAGYTQYF
TRBV6-7	.	.	TRBJ1-2	TGTGCCAGCAGTTACCCCCCCGGTCGCGGTGGCTACACCTTC	CASSYPPGRGGYTF
TRBV27	.	.	TRBJ2-3	TGTGCCAGCAGTTTTCAGGGTAGCACAGATACGCAGTATTTT	CASSFQGSTDTQYF
TRBV28	.	TRBD1	TRBJ2-2	TGTGCCAGCAGTTTATGGGAATTGGACAGGGGGCCCGGGGAGCTGTTTTTT	CASSLWELDRGPGELFF
TRBV5-1	.	.	TRBJ2-1	TGCGCCAGCAGCTTGGACTCTCTCTCCTACAATGAGCAGTTCTTC	CASSLDSLSYNEQFF
TRBV6-1	.	.	TRBJ1-3	TGTGCCAGCAGACGGGGGTCTGGAAACACCATATATTTT	CASRRGSGNTIYF
TRBV28	.	.	TRBJ2-7	TGTGCCAGCAGTTTTCCCCCCGGTGGCTACGAGCAGTACTTC	CASSFPPGGYEQYF
TRBV2	.	TRBD2	TRBJ2-5	TGTGCCAGCAACAGAGCGGGAGTAGGGGAGACCCAGTACTTC	CASNRAGVGETQYF
TRBV20-1	once	.	TRBJ2-7	TGCAGTGCTAGGAGGGACACCTGGCAGTACTTC	CSARRDTWQYF
TRBV19	.	TRBD2	TRBJ2-7	TGTGCCAGTAGTATATCCACCGGGGGGGGCGCCTCCGACGAGCAGTACTTC	CASSISTGGGASDEQYF
TRBV5-1	.	.	TRBJ1-4	TGCGCCAGCAGCTTGAGCGCTGCAACTAATGAAAAACTGTTTTTT	CASSLSAATNEKLFF
TRBV5-6	.	.	TRBJ1-2	TGTGCCAGCAGCTTGGCCGGCTATGGCTACACCTTC	CASSLAGYGYTF
TRBV10-3	.	.	TRBJ1-5	TGTGCCATCAGTGAGGAAACTAATCAGCCCCAGCATTTT	CAISEETNQPQHF
TRBV11-2	.	.	TRBJ2-7	TGTGCCAGCAGCTTGGTCGCAGTCTCAGGGCAGTACTTC	CASSLVAVSGQYF
TRBV29-1	.	TRBD2	TRBJ2-3	TGCAGTGATAATAGCGGGTCGAGCACAGATACGCAGTATTTT	CSDNSGSSTDTQYF
TRBV2	.	.	TRBJ2-7	TGTGCCAGTTCGGCGGGTGGCGGACCCTACGAGCAGTACTTC	CASSAGGGPYEQYF
TRBV9	.	TRBD2	TRBJ2-7	TGTGCCAGCAGCCCGAACCCTAGCGGGGGGTGGTTAGAGCAGTACTTC	CASSPNPSGGWLEQYF
TRBV6-1	.	TRBD1	TRBJ2-7	TGTGCCAGCAGTGACCCCGGGACAGGGCTTCTAGAGCAGTACTTC	CASSDPGTGLLEQYF
TRBV4-2	.	TRBD1	TRBJ2-7	TGTGCCAGCAGCCAGCGGGACAGGGAGTACGAGCAGTACTTC	CASSQRDREYEQYF
TRBV6-5	.	TRBD1	TRBJ2-2	TGTGCCAGCAGGCCCAGGGGGTTAAACACCGGGGAGCTGTTTTTT	CASRPRGLNTGELFF
TRBV4-1	.	TRBD1	TRBJ2-7	TGCGCCAGCAGCCGAACGACAGGGGGAGATGACGAGCAGTACTTC	CASSRTTGGDDEQYF
TRBV5-1	.	TRBD2	TRBJ2-3	TGCGCCAGCAGCGAACGGACTAGCGGGGGGAGCACAGATACGCAGTATTTT	CASSERTSGGSTDTQYF
TRBV6-5	.	TRBD1	TRBJ1-2	TGTGCCAGCAGTTACTTCCAGGGGGCGGGGGATGGCTACACCTTC	CASSYFQGAGDGYTF
TRBV6-1	.	.	TRBJ1-3	TGTGCCAGCAGTTCCGGGACACTCGGAAACACCATATATTTT	CASSSGTLGNTIYF
TRBV9	once	TRBD1	TRBJ1-1	TGTGCCAGCAGCGTAAGCGGACAGGAGAACACTGAAGCTTTCTTT	CASSVSGQENTEAFF
TRBV5-8	.	TRBD1	TRBJ2-7	TGTGCCAGCAGCTCCAGGGGGATACCCTACGAGCAGTACTTC	CASSSRGIPYEQYF
TRBV7-9	.	TRBD1	TRBJ1-4	TGTGCCAGCAGCTCCTACAGGGGGTCTAATGAAAAACTGTTTTTT	CASSSYRGSNEKLFF
TRBV11-3	.	.	TRBJ2-5	TGTGCCAGCAGCTTGAGGTACCAAGAGACCCAGTACTTC	CASSLRYQETQYF
TRBV5-1	.	.	TRBJ2-3	TGCGCCAGCAGCTTGGAGGGAGCTTTAGATACGCAGTATTTT	CASSLEGALDTQYF
TRBV5-1	.	TRBD2	TRBJ2-3	TGCGCCAGCAAGACGGCGGGAGCGACAGATACGCAGTATTTT	CASKTAGATDTQYF
TRBV28	.	.	TRBJ2-1	TGTGCCAGCAGTTTATGGATCGGGAGCTCCTACAATGAGCAGTTCTTC	CASSLWIGSSYNEQFF
TRBV7-2	.	TRBD1	TRBJ2-2	TGTGCCAGCAGCTTACCGGGACAGCCCACGGCGAACACCGGGGAGCTGTTTTTT	CASSLPGQPTANTGELFF
TRBV4-1	once	.	TRBJ2-3	TGCGCCAGCAGCCAAGAAGACTTGGGAGGAGATACGCAGTATTTT	CASSQEDLGGDTQYF
TRBV21-1	.	.	TRBJ2-5	TGTGCCAGCAGCAATGCCCACGGGATCTTCGAGACCCAGTACTTC	CASSNAHGIFETQYF
TRBV5-1	.	TRBD1	TRBJ2-5	TGCGCCAGCAGCTCCGGGACAGGGAAAGAGACCCAGTACTTC	CASSSGTGKETQYF
TRBV6-6	.	.	TRBJ1-2	TGTGCCAGCCTGGACTGGTTGCATGGCTACACCTTC	CASLDWLHGYTF
TRBV2	once	.	TRBJ1-5	TGTGCCAGCAGTGTACACAGGGTCCCTCAGCCCCAGCATTTT	CASSVHRVPQPQHF
TRBV7-8	.	.	TRBJ2-1	TGTGCCAGCAGCATCTCCTTATGGACTCCCCAAGGGCAGTTCTTC	CASSISLWTPQGQFF
TRBV5-1	.	.	TRBJ1-1	TGCGCCAGCAGCTTGGACCGAGGGGCAGGGGATCGGGAAGCTTTCTTT	CASSLDRGAGDREAFF
TRBV27	.	.	TRBJ1-5	TGTGCCTCCGCAATGGGGGCCTTTTATGAGCCCCAGCATTTT	CASAMGAFYEPQHF
TRBV6-5	.	.	TRBJ2-7	TGTGCCAGCAGTGGAACAGGGAAAGGTGACGAGCAGTACTTC	CASSGTGKGDEQYF
TRBV28	.	.	TRBJ1-2	TGTGCCAGCAGTCCAAGGTTAGGGCAGGAGGGCGGCTACACCTTC	CASSPRLGQEGGYTF
TRBV28	.	.	TRBJ1-5	TGTGCCAGCAGTTCCCATAGCAATCAGCCCCAGCATTTT	CASSSHSNQPQHF
TRBV5-6	.	.	TRBJ2-7	TGTGCCAGCAGCTGGCAGGACAGTTTCTACGAGCAGTACTTC	CASSWQDSFYEQYF